The 24 T cell receptor beta chains below were found in one sample sequenced in a study of blood T cells in healthy people across ages. Sample-barcoded 5' priming and a J-beta primer mix drove a second PCR of about 6 to 12 cycles. Each CDR3 protein is one row after TCRdb ran MiXCR on the 5' RACE reads. Of over 1,300,000 distinct CDR3 sequences listed, 59% are singletons. The sequenced material came from blood. The receptors stem from a man younger than 35 in good health.

The chain links TRBV20-1 to TRBJ2-5; TRBD1 agrees at 8 bases. Germline CDR1 reads DFQATT; CDR2 reads SNEGSKA (reference sequence). CDR3 length: 15 amino acids. V lost 1 base, J lost 2 bases, and 6 bases stayed unmatched. CDR3 sequence reads: CSARGPTGVQETQYF. The CDR3 DNA reads as TGCAGTGCTAGAGGTCCGACAGGGGTACAAGAGACCCAGTACTTC.

On this clonotype: Germline is not matched at one junction end, which may reflect a read error. The V call is TRBV7-6, the J call TRBJ1-1, with 7 bases lining up with TRBD1. The germline V gene has CDR1 SGHVS and CDR2 FNYEAQ. This CDR3 contains 16 residues. The CDR3 sequence: CVSSHSPGQRSSEAFF. In DNA, the CDR3 is TGTGTCAGCAGCCATAGCCCGGGACAGCGTTCCTCTGAAGCTTTCTTT.

This clonotype was seen a handful of times. The V gene is TRBV13, the J gene TRBJ1-2; D gene uncertain. There are 14 residues in the CDR3. The V gene lost 1 base and the J gene lost 4 bases, with 10 bases spanning the gap. In germline, CDR1 is PRHDT, CDR2 FYEKMQ (reference sequence). DNA of the CDR3: TGTGCCAGCAGCTTAGCGATGCCCAGCTATGGCTACACCTTC. Its protein product is CASSLAMPSYGYTF.

The chain links TRBV5-1 to TRBJ2-3, with TRBD2 identical over 7 bases. CDR1 and CDR2 from the germline V gene are SGHRS and YFSETQ. Trimming at V came to 7 bases and at J to 2 bases, leaving 10 bases not matched to a gene. The CDR3 contains 15 residues. CDR3 nucleotides: TGCGCCAGCTCTGATCCTAGCGGTTACACAGATACGCAGTATTTT. Protein product: CASSDPSGYTDTQYF.

The chain carries TRBV29-1 and TRBJ2-1, with 10 bases lining up with TRBD2. This CDR3 is 13 amino acids long. V trimming: 5 bases; J trimming: 6 bases; junction bases outside the gene matches: 4. CDR1 is SQVTM, CDR2 ANQGSEA, per germline. CDR3 DNA: TGCAGCGTTAAGGGACTAGCGCGCAATGAGCAGTTCTTC. Translated, it gives CSVKGLARNEQFF.

This clonotype was seen at least ten times. The CDR3 sequence: CSVAGDTEAFF. CDR3 DNA: TGCAGCGTTGCTGGGGACACTGAAGCTTTCTTT. This sequence joins TRBV29-1 and TRBJ1-1; D is unresolved. The V end was cut by 4 bases, the J end by 3 bases, with 6 bases between. In germline, CDR1 is SQVTM, CDR2 ANQGSEA. CDR3 length equals 11 residues.

A remark on this clonotype: At one end the junction does not follow the germline gene, possibly because of a read error. The chain couples TRBV28 to TRBJ1-2, with D perhaps TRBD1 (6 bases). The germline V gene has CDR1 MDHEN and CDR2 SYDVKM. This CDR3 has 11 residues. DNA for the CDR3: TGTGCCAGCAGTTCGGGGGGCGGCTACATCTTC. This encodes CASSSGGGYIF.

This clonotype was observed once. The J gene is TRBJ1-2, the V gene TRBV3-1; perhaps TRBD1 as D (6 bases). Trimming removed 4 bases at V and 5 bases at J, with 11 bases between. The CDR3 extends over 13 amino acids. Germline V CDR1 and CDR2: LGHDT, YNNKEL (reference sequence). In nucleotides, the CDR3 is TGTGCCAGCAGCCTATTACAGGGTTATGGCTACACCTTC. Translating gives CASSLLQGYGYTF.

CDR3 DNA sequence: TGCAGCGTTGAGGGAAGCGGGGGCTATCCCTACAATGAGCAGTTCTTC. Protein product: CSVEGSGGYPYNEQFF. The J gene is TRBJ2-1, the V gene TRBV29-1, with TRBD2 matching 8 bases. Germline assignment: CDR1 SQVTM and CDR2 ANQGSEA. Trimming at V came to 3 bases and at J to 2 bases, leaving 9 bases not matched to a gene. The CDR3 totals 16 residues.

The chain combines TRBV12-3 or TRBV12-4 with TRBJ2-5, with D possibly being TRBD2 (6 bases). The CDR3 sequence is 14 residues long. The ends were cut back, 7 bases at V and 5 bases at J, with 17 bases in the middle. The CDR3 sequence: CASTAGPWKETQYF. The CDR3 nucleotides are TGTGCCAGCACCGCGGGACCCTGGAAGGAGACCCAGTACTTC.

This chain uses TRBV6-1 with TRBJ1-2, with 7 bases identical to TRBD1. The trim removed 6 bases at V and 5 bases at J, leaving 12 bases unmatched. Germline assignment: CDR1 MNHNS and CDR2 SASEGT. The CDR3 spans 15 residues. CDR3 residues: CASSRDSQDFYGYTF. Written as DNA, the CDR3 is TGTGCCAGCAGCCGGGACAGCCAAGACTTTTATGGCTACACCTTC.

The genes are TRBV29-1 and TRBJ1-1; maybe TRBD1 (5 bases). Trimming left V 4 bases short and J 0 bases short, with 15 bases between. The CDR3 runs to 15 residues. The V gene's germline CDR1 is SQVTM and CDR2 ANQGSEA. The CDR3 reads CSVVGKGLMNTEAFF. CDR3 DNA sequence: TGCAGCGTTGTTGGAAAGGGACTGATGAACACTGAAGCTTTCTTT.

As DNA, the CDR3 is TGTGCCTGGAGCCGGGACTGGCCCTACGAGCAGTACTTC. It is translated as CAWSRDWPYEQYF. The chain uses TRBV30 and TRBJ2-7, with D possibly TRBD2 on 6 matching bases. This CDR3 contains 13 residues. V lost 3 bases and J 2 bases, leaving 11 bases between the germline ends. From germline, CDR1 is GTSNPN and CDR2 SVGIG (reference sequence). Full variable domain (missing parts from reference TRBV30 and TRBJ2-7): SQTIHQWPATLVQPVGSPLSLECTVEGTSNPNLYWYRQAAGRGLQLLFYSVGIGQISSEVPQNLSASRPQDRQFILSSKKLLLSDSGFYLCAWSRDWPYEQYFGPGTRLTVT.

This clonotype has just a few counts. J is TRBJ2-7 and V is TRBV5-1, with TRBD2 identical over 8 bases. Losses at the gene ends were 2 bases for V and 5 bases for J; bases not matched to a gene: 12. This CDR3 has 16 residues. Germline V gene lookup returns CDR1 SGHRS and CDR2 YFSETQ. The CDR3 spells CASSFGGAGAYDEQYF. CDR3 in DNA: TGCGCCAGCAGCTTCGGGGGAGCGGGAGCTTACGACGAGCAGTACTTC.

This clonotype was picked up a small number of times. The genes are TRBV20-1 and TRBJ2-1, with D tentatively TRBD2 (6 bases). CDR1 and CDR2 from the germline V gene are DFQATT and SNEGSKA (reference sequence). V lost 5 bases and J lost 2, with 16 bases in between. The CDR3 runs 15 residues. DNA of the CDR3: TGCAGTGCTCCTCTTCTCGGGGGAGCCTACAATGAGCAGTTCTTC. This translates into CSAPLLGGAYNEQFF.

V is TRBV5-1 and J is TRBJ1-6; 9 bases align to TRBD1. The CDR3 is 14 amino acids. The germline CDR1 and CDR2 sequences are SGHRS and YFSETQ. V was clipped by 4 bases and J by 10 bases; unmatched bases: 6. The chain's CDR3 is CASSITGGESPLHF. Written as DNA, the CDR3 is TGCGCCAGCAGCATTACAGGGGGCGAGTCACCCCTCCACTTT.

The chain employs TRBV6-6 and TRBJ1-5, with D possibly TRBD1 on 5 matching bases. This CDR3 is built from 16 residues. With 0 bases removed from V and 5 bases from J, the gap between germline ends came to 14 bases. The germline V gene has CDR1 MNHNY and CDR2 SVGAGI (reference sequence). The CDR3, as DNA: TGTGCCAGCAGTTACTCGTATGGTAGGGGCGATCAGCCCCAGCATTTT. Amino acid sequence: CASSYSYGRGDQPQHF.

This chain uses TRBV4-1 with TRBJ2-7; a possible D gene is TRBD2 (6 bases). The germline V gene has CDR1 MGHRA and CDR2 YSYEKL. The V end lost 0 bases, the J end lost 4 bases, and 13 bases lay between the germline ends. The CDR3 spans 15 residues. The CDR3, as DNA: TGCGCCAGCAGCCAAGATGGGACTCTACTATACGAGCAGTACTTC. It encodes CASSQDGTLLYEQYF.

This clonotype was seen a few times. V gene TRBV20-1 combines with J gene TRBJ2-5, with 7 bases matching TRBD1. This CDR3 contains 14 residues. V lost 2 bases and J lost 2; bases outside the gene matches: 5. Germline values: CDR1 DFQATT, CDR2 SNEGSKA (reference sequence). In DNA, the CDR3 is TGCAGTGCTAGAACGTACAGGGGACAAGAGACCCAGTACTTC. As protein: CSARTYRGQETQYF.

V is TRBV7-2 and J is TRBJ2-7, with 8 bases fitting TRBD1. Looked up from germline, CDR1 is SGHTA and CDR2 is FQGNSA. Trimming at V came to 1 base and at J to 3 bases, leaving 5 bases not matched to a gene. There are 15 residues in the CDR3. The CDR3 DNA reads TGTGCCAGCAGCTTAGGATTTGGGACAGGCTACGAGCAGTACTTC. It encodes CASSLGFGTGYEQYF.

The chain recombines TRBV5-1 with TRBJ2-2; D perhaps matches TRBD2 (6 bases). The CDR3 consists of 15 residues. CDR1 SGHRS and CDR2 YFSETQ come from the germline V gene. The ends were cut back, 3 bases at V and 0 bases at J, with 9 bases in the middle. The CDR3: CASSWREPNTGELFF. DNA of the CDR3: TGCGCCAGCAGCTGGCGGGAACCGAACACCGGGGAGCTGTTTTTT. Supplemented by reference TRBV5-1 and TRBJ2-2, the full variable domain reads KAGVTQTPRYLIKTRGQQVTLSCSPISGHRSVSWYQQTPGQGLQFLFEYFSETQRNKGNFPGRFSGRQFSNSRSEMNVSTLELGDSALYLCASSWREPNTGELFFGEGSRLTVL.

The chain recombines TRBV15 with TRBJ2-3, with D possibly TRBD2 on 5 matching bases. This CDR3 comprises 14 residues. V was pared by 2 bases and J by 0 bases, with 6 bases between. Germline CDR1 LNHNV, CDR2 YYDKDF (reference sequence). The DNA of the CDR3 is TGTGCCACCAGCAGACCGGGAAGCACAGATACGCAGTATTTT. Translation: CATSRPGSTDTQYF.

The V and J genes are TRBV7-2 and TRBJ2-5; D is perhaps TRBD2 (5 bases). This CDR3 contains 14 residues. Trimming took 4 bases from V and 5 from J, leaving 14 bases between them. Germline-derived CDR1 and CDR2 are SGHTA and FQGNSA. The CDR3 protein is CASSSRTETETQYF. CDR3 in DNA: TGTGCCAGCAGCTCAAGGACTGAAACGGAGACCCAGTACTTC. Looking up the rest from reference TRBV7-2 and TRBJ2-5 gives the full variable domain: GAGVSQSPSNKVTEKGKDVELRCDPISGHTALYWYRQSLGQGLEFLIYFQGNSAPDKSGLPSDRFSAERTGGSVSTLTIQRTQQEDSAVYLCASSSRTETETQYFGPGTRLLVL.

This clonotype has a handful of counts. This chain joins TRBV2 and TRBJ1-4, with 9 bases matching TRBD1. Germline V gene lookup returns CDR1 SNHLY and CDR2 FYNNEI. The junction had 4 bases not matched to a gene; V was cut back by 4 bases and J by 1 base. This CDR3 has 16 residues. The CDR3 is CASSADRGGTNEKLFF. The CDR3 DNA sequence: TGTGCCAGCAGTGCCGACAGGGGGGGAACTAATGAAAAACTGTTTTTT. Full variable domain (outside the CDR3, taken from reference TRBV2 and TRBJ1-4): EPEVTQTPSHQVTQMGQEVILRCVPISNHLYFYWYRQILGQKVEFLVSFYNNEISEKSEIFDDQFSVERPDGSNFTLKIRSTKLEDSAMYFCASSADRGGTNEKLFFGSGTQLSVL.